This T cell receptor beta chain comes out of a study of blood T cell repertoires in COVID-19. Study-wide background: The study drew acute and convalescent COVID-19 samples from the United States, Italy and Spain. The cDNA or gDNA used as material had been derived from T cells, B-cell-depleted T cells, or PBMCs.

V was shortened by 5 bases and J by 0 bases, with 5 bases between the two germline ends. The length of the CDR3 is 14 residues. Germline CDR1 is MNHEY and CDR2 is SMNVEV (reference sequence). Study processing details: Amplification with reference gene primers provided the estimates of nucleated cell counts. TCRdb's table, derived via immunoSEQ multiplex PCR, lists solely in-frame clones and lacks some. The DNA was the basis for D and trimming; V, J and clone size are from that table. This sample yields roughly 86,000 clones, of which about 86% are seen a single time; around 6.6% belongs to the top ten.

V gene TRBV27 combines with J gene TRBJ2-6, with D unresolved. The receptor was isolated from a man aged 55 to 70 with acute or convalescent COVID-19. The sample comprised peripheral blood. DNA for the CDR3: TGTGCCAGCAGTCTAAGCTCTGGGGCCAACGTCCTGACTTTC. Its translation: CASSLSSGANVLTF.